This entry is about one TCR beta chain. Its antigen is not identified. The data belong to a study of T cell responses to AZD1222 COVID-19 vaccine. Study-wide points: Seropositive at baseline were only a handful of AZD1222 recipients.

CDR3 length equals 16 residues. Germline V lookup: CDR1 KGHSH, CDR2 LQKENI. J lost 4 bases, V lost 2 bases, and 9 bases had no gene match. Sequencing was performed with immunoSEQ multiplex PCR; in TCRdb, only in-frame clones are kept and a portion is missing. Among some 130,000 clones listed, 70% to 90% were seen once. The TCR originated in an adult in good health. The source material was peripheral blood, sampled on day 0 of AZD1222 vaccination. This chain connects TRBV18 to TRBJ2-7, with TRBD1 matching over 9 bases. This chain's CDR3 is CASSPSPGQGRYEQYF. The CDR3 DNA sequence: TGTGCCAGCTCACCAAGCCCGGGACAGGGAAGGTACGAGCAGTACTTC.